This entry lists 8 T cell receptor beta chains sequenced from one sample in a study of T cell repertoires in cytomegalovirus infection. These TCRs' antigens remain unknown. TCRdb ran MiXCR on the reads and lists one entry per CDR3 protein. The sample shows 200,000 to 250,000 distinct CDR3 sequences, about 39% of them seen only once. Source: CD8+ T cells from cultured PBMCs, taken from culture after CMV antigen stimulation. Receptors originate from a human donor in good health (CMV status not recorded). Some clones in this sample may be carry-over from other donors' samples.

This clonotype was seen a handful of times. J is TRBJ1-4 and V is TRBV11-2; D gene uncertain. V shed 5 bases and J shed 0 bases, with 13 bases lying between them. The germline V gene has CDR1 SGHAT and CDR2 FQNNGV. This CDR3 is 16 amino acids long. DNA for the CDR3: TGTGCCAGCAGCCAACCCTATACTTCAACTAATGAAAAACTGTTTTTT. Translating it yields CASSQPYTSTNEKLFF.

The genes are TRBV30 and TRBJ2-7; 8 nucleotides align to TRBD2. J lost 7 bases, V lost 8 bases, and 13 bases had no gene match. Germline CDR1 and CDR2: GTSNPN and SVGIG (reference sequence). The CDR3 contains 13 residues. CDR3 in amino acids: CALSTGGAGEQYF. CDR3 sequence (DNA): TGTGCCCTTTCAACCGGGGGGGCAGGAGAGCAGTACTTC.

This clonotype was recorded at least ten times. The chain couples TRBV7-2 to TRBJ2-1; 7 bases fit TRBD1. Looked up from germline, CDR1 is SGHTA and CDR2 is FQGNSA. V shed 2 bases and J 3 bases; nucleotides not matched to a gene: 7. This CDR3 region has 16 residues. The CDR3 protein is CASSLRTTGLYNEQFF. The DNA for the CDR3 is TGTGCCAGCAGCTTACGGACGACAGGGCTCTACAATGAGCAGTTCTTC.

This chain joins TRBV29-1 and TRBJ1-2, with D possibly TRBD1 on 5 matching bases. CDR3 size: 12 residues. V gave up 2 bases and J gave up 4 bases, with 8 bases separating them. The V gene's germline CDR1 is SQVTM and CDR2 ANQGSEA. The CDR3 here is CSVETRGYGYTF. In DNA, the CDR3 is TGCAGCGTTGAAACGAGGGGCTATGGCTACACCTTC.

This chain links TRBV12-3 or TRBV12-4 with TRBJ1-1; D uncertain. The CDR3 has 12 residues. V was pared by 3 bases and J by 4 bases, with 6 bases between. The DNA of the CDR3 is TGTGCCAGCAGTTTTGGGCCCACTGAAGCTTTCTTT. Encoded protein: CASSFGPTEAFF.

This clonotype was picked up many times. The rearrangement links TRBV5-4 to TRBJ2-7; TRBD1 aligns across 9 bases. V dropped 2 bases and J dropped 2; count of bases not matched to a gene: 5. The CDR3 has 15 residues. CDR1 is SGHNT, CDR2 YYREEE, per germline (reference sequence). CDR3 loop: CASSFPGQGAYEQYF. CDR3 in DNA: TGTGCCAGCAGCTTTCCGGGACAGGGAGCCTACGAGCAGTACTTC.

This chain links TRBV7-6 with TRBJ2-3; tentative D call: TRBD2 (5 bases). The CDR3 consists of 15 residues. V gave up 2 bases and J gave up 1 base, with 10 bases separating them. Germline CDR1 SGHVS, CDR2 FNYEAQ. CDR3 sequence (DNA): TGTGCCAGCAGCTTATACGAGCGGCGCACAGATACGCAGTATTTT. It specifies CASSLYERRTDTQYF.

The V call is TRBV20-1, the J call TRBJ2-7; a possible D gene is TRBD1 (6 bases). The V gene lost 3 bases and the J gene lost 6 bases, with 21 bases spanning the gap. CDR1 and CDR2 (germline): DFQATT, SNEGSKA (reference sequence). This CDR3 region has 15 residues. The CDR3 DNA follows: TGCAGTGCTAGGTCCGGACAGAGAAGAGGCGGCGAGCAGTACTTC. Its protein is CSARSGQRRGGEQYF.